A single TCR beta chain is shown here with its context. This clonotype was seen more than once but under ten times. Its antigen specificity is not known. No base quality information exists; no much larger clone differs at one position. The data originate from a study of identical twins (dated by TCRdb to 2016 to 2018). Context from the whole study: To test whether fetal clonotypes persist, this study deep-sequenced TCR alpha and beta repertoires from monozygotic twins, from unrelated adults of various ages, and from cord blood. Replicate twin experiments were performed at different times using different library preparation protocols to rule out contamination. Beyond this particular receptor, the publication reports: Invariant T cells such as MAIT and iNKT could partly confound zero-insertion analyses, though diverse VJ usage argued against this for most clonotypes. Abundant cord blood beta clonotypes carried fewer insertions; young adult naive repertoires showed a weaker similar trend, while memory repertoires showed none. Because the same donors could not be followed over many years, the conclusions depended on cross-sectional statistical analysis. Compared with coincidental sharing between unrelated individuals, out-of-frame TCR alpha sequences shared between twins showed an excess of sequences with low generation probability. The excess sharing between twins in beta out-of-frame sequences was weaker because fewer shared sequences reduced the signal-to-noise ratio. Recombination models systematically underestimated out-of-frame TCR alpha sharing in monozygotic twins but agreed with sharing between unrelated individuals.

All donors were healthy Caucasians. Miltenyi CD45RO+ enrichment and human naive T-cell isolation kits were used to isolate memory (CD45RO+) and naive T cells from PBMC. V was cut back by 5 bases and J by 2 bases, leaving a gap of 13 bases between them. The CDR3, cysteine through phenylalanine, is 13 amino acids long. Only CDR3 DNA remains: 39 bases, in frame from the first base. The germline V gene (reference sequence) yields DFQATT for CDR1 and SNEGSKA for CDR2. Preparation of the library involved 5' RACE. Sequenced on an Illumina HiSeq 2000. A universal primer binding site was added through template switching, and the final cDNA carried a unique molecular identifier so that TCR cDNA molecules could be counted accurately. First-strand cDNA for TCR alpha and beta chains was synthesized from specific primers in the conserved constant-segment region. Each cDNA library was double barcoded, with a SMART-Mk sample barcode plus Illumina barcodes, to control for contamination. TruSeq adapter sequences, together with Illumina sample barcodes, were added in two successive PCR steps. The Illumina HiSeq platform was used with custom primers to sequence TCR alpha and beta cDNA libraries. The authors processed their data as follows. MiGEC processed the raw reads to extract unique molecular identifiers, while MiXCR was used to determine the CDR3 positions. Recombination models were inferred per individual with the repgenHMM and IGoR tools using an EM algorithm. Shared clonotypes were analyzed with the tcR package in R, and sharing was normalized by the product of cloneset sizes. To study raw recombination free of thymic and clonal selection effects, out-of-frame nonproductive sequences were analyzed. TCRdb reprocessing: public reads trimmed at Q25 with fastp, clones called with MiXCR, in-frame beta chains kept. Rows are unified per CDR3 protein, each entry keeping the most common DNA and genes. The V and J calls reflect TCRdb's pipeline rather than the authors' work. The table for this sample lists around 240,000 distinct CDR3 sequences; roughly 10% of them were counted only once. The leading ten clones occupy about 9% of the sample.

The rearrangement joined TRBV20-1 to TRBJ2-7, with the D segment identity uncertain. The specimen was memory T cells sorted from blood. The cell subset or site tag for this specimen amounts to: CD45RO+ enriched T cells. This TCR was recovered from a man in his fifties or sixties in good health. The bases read TGCAGTGCTCCTGGGCGCGGAACCTACGAGCAGTACTTC. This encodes CSAPGRGTYEQYF.